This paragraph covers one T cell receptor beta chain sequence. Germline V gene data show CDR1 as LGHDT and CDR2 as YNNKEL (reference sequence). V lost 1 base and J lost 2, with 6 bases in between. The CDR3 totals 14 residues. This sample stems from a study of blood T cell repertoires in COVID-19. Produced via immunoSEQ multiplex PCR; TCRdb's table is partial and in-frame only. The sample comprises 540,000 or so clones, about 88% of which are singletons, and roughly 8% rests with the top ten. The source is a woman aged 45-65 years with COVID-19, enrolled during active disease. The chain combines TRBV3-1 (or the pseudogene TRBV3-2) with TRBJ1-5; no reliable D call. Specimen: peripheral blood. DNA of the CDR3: TGTGCCAGCAGCCAAGGGAGTCGCAATCAGCCCCAGCATTTT. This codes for CASSQGSRNQPQHF.